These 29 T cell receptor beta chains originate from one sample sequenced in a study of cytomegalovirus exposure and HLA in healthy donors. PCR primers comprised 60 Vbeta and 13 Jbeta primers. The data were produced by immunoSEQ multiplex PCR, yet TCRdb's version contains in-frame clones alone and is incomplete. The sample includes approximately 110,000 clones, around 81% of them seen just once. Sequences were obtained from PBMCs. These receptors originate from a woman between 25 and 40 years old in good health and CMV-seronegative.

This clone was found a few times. DNA for the CDR3: TGTGCCAGCAGCTTAGACAGGGGGAATGAGCAGTTCTTC. Its protein is CASSLDRGNEQFF. The chain couples TRBV11-3 to TRBJ2-1, with 7 nucleotides matching TRBD1. V lost 0 bases, J lost 7 bases, and 0 bases stayed unmatched. This CDR3 region has 13 residues. Germline V gene sequence: CDR1 SGHNT, CDR2 YENEEA.

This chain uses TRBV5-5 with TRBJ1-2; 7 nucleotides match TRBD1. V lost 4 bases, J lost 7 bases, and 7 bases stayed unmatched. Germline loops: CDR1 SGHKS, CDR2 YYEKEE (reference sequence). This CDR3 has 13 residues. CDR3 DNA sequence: TGTGCCAGCAGCAATGACAGGGTGGGTGGCTACACCTTC. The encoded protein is CASSNDRVGGYTF.

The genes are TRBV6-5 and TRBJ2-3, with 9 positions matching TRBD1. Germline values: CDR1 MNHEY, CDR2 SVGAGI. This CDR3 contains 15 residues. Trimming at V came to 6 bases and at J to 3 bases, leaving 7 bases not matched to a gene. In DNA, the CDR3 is TGTGCCAGCAGATCGACAGGGGGGAGGACAGATACGCAGTATTTT. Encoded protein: CASRSTGGRTDTQYF.

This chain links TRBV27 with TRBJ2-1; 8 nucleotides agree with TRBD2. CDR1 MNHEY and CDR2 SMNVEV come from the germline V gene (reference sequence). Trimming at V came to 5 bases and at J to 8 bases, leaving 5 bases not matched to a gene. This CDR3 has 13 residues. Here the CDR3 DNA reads TGTGCCAGCAGTAGCGGGAGTGTTTATGAGCAGTTCTTC. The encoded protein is CASSSGSVYEQFF.

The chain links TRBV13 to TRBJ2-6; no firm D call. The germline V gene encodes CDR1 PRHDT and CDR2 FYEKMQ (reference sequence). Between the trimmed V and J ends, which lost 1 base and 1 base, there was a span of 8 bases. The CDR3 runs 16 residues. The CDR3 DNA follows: TGTGCCAGCAGCTTAGTCGGTAATTCTGGGGCCAACGTCCTGACTTTC. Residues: CASSLVGNSGANVLTF.

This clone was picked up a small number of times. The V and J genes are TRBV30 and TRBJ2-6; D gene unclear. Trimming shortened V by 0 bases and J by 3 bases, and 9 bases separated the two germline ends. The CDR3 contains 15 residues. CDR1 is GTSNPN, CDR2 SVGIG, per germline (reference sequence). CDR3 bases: TGTGCCTGGAGTGTAGAAAGGAGTGGGGCCAACGTCCTGACTTTC. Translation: CAWSVERSGANVLTF.

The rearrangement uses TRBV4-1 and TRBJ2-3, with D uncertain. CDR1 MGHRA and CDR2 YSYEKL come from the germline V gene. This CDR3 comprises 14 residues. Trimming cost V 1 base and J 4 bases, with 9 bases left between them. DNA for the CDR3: TGCGCCAGCAGCCAAGGGTTGGGCGCAGATACGCAGTATTTT. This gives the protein CASSQGLGADTQYF.

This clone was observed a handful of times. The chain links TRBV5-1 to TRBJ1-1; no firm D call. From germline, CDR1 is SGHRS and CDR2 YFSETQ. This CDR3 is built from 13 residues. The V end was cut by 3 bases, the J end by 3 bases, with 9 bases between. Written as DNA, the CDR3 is TGCGCCAGCAGCTACCTGGGAGACACTGAAGCTTTCTTT. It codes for CASSYLGDTEAFF.

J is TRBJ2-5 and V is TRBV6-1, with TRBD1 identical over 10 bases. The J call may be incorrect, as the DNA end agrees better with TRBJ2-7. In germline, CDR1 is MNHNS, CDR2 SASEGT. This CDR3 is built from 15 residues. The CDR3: CASSERQGADYEQYF. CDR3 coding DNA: TGTGCCAGCAGTGAAAGACAGGGGGCCGATTACGAGCAGTACTTC.

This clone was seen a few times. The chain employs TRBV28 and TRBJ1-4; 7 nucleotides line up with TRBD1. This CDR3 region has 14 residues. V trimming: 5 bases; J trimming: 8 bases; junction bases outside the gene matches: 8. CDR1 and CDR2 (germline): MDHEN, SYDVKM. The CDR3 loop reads CASSLDREGEKLFF. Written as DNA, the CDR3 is TGTGCCAGCAGTCTTGACAGGGAAGGCGAAAAACTGTTTTTT.

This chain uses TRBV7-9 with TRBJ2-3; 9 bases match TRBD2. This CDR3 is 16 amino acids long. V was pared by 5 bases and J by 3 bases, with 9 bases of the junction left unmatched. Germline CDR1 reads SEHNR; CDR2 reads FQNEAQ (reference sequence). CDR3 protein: CASSHTRLADTDTQYF. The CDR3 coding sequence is TGTGCCAGCAGCCACACACGACTAGCGGATACAGATACGCAGTATTTT.

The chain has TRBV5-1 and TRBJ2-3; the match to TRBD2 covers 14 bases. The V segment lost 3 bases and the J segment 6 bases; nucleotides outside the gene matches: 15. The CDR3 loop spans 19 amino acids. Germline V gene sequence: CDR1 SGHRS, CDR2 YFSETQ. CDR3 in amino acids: CASSYGLAGGPQVFDTQYF. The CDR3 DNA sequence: TGCGCCAGCAGCTACGGACTAGCGGGAGGCCCGCAGGTATTTGATACGCAGTATTTT.

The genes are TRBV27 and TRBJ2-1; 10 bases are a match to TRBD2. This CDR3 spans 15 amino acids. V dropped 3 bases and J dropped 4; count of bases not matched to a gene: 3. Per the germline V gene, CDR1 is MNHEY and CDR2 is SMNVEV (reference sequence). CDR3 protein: CASSFGTSVYNEQFF. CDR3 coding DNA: TGTGCCAGCAGTTTCGGGACTAGCGTTTACAATGAGCAGTTCTTC.

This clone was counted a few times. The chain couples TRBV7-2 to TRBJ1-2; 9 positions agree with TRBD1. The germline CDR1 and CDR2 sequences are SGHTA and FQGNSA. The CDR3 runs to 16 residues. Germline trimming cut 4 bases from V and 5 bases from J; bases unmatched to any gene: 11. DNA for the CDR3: TGTGCCAGCAGCTATTCCACCGGGACAGGGTATTATGGCTACACCTTC. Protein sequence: CASSYSTGTGYYGYTF.

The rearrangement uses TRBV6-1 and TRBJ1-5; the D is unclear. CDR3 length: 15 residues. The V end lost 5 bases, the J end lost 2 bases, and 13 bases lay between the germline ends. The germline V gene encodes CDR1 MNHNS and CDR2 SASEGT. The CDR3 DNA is TGTGCCAGCAGTCCGGGGTTATTGGGCAATCAGCCCCAGCATTTT. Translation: CASSPGLLGNQPQHF.

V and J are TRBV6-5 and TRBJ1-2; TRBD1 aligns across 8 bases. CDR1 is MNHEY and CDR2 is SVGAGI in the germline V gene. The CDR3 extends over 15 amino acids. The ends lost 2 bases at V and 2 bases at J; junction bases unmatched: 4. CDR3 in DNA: TGTGCCAGCAGTTACCTTGCAGGGGGCAACTATGGCTACACCTTC. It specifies CASSYLAGGNYGYTF.

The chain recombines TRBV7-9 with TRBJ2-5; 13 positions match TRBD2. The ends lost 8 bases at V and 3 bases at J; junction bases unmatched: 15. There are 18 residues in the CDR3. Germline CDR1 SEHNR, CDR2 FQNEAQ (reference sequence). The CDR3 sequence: CASAPAFSGTSGKETQYF. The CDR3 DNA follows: TGTGCCAGCGCGCCCGCATTCTCCGGGACTAGCGGGAAAGAGACCCAGTACTTC.

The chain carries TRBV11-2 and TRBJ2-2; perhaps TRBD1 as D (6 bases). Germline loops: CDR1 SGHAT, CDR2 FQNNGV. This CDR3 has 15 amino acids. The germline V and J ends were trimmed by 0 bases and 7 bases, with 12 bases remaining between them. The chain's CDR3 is CASSLEWGLGGELFF. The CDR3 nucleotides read TGTGCCAGCAGCTTAGAATGGGGGCTTGGCGGGGAGCTGTTTTTT.

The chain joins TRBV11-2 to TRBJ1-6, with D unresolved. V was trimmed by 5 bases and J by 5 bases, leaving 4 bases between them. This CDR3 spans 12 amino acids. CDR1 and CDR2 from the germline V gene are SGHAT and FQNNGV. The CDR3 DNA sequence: TGTGCCAGCAGCCTAAATAATTCACCCCTCCACTTT. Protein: CASSLNNSPLHF.

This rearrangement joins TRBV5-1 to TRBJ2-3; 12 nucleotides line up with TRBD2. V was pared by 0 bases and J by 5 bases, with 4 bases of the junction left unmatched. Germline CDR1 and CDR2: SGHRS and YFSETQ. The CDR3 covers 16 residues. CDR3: CASSLDLAGGVDTQYF. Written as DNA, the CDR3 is TGCGCCAGCAGCTTGGACCTAGCGGGAGGGGTAGATACGCAGTATTTT.

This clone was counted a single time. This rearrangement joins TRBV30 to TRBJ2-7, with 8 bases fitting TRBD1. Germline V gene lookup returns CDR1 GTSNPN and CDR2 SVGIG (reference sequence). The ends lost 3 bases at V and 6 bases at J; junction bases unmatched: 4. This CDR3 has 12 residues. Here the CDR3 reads CAWSRGLGEQYF. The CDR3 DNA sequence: TGTGCCTGGAGCAGGGGGCTTGGCGAGCAGTACTTC.

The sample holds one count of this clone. The CDR3 DNA reads as TGTGCCAGCAGCCCTCCCCTCTCGAACGAGCAGTACTTC. Its translation is CASSPPLSNEQYF. The genes are TRBV5-4 and TRBJ2-5; D is unclear. The assigned J gene may be wrong: the sequence end matches TRBJ2-7 better. Germline-derived CDR1 and CDR2 are SGHNT and YYREEE (reference sequence). This CDR3 is built from 13 residues.

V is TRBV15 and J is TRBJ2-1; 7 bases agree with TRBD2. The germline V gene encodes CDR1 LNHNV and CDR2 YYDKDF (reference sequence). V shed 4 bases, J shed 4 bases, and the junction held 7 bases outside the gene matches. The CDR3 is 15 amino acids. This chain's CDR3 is CATSTPSGAYNEQFF. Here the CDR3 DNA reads TGTGCCACCAGCACGCCTAGCGGAGCTTACAATGAGCAGTTCTTC.

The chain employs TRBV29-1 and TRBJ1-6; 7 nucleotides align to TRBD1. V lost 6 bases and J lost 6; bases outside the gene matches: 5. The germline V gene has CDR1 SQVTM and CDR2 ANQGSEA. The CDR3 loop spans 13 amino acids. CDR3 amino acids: CSVLTGSNSPLHF. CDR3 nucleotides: TGCAGCGTCTTGACAGGGAGTAATTCACCCCTCCACTTT.

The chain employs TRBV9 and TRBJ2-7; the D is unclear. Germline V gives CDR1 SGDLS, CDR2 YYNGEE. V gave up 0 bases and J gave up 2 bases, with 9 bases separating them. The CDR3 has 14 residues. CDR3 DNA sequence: TGTGCCAGCAGCGTAGGCGCGCTAACCTACGAGCAGTACTTC. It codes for CASSVGALTYEQYF.

CDR3 nucleotides: TGTGCCAGCAGTTATTCGCGGGTAGACACAGATACGCAGTATTTT. Encoded protein: CASSYSRVDTDTQYF. The V call is TRBV6-5, the J call TRBJ2-3, with D perhaps matching TRBD2 (5 bases). Trimming left V 3 bases short and J 2 bases short, with 12 bases between. This CDR3 region has 15 residues. In germline, CDR1 is MNHEY, CDR2 SVGAGI.

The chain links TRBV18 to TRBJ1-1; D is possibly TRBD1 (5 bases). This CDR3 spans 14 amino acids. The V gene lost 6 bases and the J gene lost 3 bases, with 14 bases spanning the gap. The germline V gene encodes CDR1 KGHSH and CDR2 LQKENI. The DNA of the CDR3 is TGTGCCAGCTCCCCCTCTCGGGGGGACACTGAAGCTTTCTTT. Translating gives CASSPSRGDTEAFF.

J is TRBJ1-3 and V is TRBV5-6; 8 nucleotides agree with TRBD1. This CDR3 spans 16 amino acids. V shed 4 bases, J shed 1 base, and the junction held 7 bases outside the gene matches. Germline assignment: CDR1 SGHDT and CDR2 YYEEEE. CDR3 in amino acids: CASSVGQGVSGNTIYF. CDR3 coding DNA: TGTGCCAGCAGCGTCGGACAGGGTGTTTCTGGAAACACCATATATTTT.

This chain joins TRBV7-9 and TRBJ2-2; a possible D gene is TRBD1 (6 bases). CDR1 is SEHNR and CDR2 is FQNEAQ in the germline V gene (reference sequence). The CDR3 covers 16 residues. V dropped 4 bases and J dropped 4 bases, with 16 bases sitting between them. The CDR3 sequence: CASSYSTGFATGELFF. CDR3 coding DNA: TGTGCCAGCAGCTACTCCACAGGGTTTGCCACCGGGGAGCTGTTTTTT.